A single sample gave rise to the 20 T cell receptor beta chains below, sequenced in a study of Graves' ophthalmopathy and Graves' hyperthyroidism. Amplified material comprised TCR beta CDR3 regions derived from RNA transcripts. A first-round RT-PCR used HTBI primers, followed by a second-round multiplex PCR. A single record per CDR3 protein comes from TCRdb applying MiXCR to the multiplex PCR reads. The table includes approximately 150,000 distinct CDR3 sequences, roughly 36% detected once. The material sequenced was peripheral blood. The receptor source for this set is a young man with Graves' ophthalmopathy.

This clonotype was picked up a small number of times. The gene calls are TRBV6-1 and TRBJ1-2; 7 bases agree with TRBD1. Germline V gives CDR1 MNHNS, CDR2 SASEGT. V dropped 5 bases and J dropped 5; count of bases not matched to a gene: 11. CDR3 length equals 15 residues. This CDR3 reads CASSTNRGLIYGYTF. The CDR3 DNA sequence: TGTGCCAGCAGTACCAACAGGGGCCTCATATATGGCTACACCTTC.

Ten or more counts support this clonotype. CDR3 nucleotides: TGTGCCAGCAGTAGACTAGCGGGAGGCGAGCAGTACTTC. This codes for CASSRLAGGEQYF. The chain employs TRBV28 and TRBJ2-7; 13 bases align to TRBD2. V lost 5 bases to trimming and J lost 6 bases; unmatched junction nucleotides: 1. The CDR3 spans 13 residues. Germline V gene data show CDR1 as MDHEN and CDR2 as SYDVKM.

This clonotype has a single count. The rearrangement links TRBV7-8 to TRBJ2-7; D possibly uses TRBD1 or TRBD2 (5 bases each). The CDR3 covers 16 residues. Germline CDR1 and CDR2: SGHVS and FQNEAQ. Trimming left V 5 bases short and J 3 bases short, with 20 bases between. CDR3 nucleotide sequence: TGTGCCAGCAGCCGGGGCTGGGGAAGGGGCCTCTACGAGCAGTACTTC. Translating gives CASSRGWGRGLYEQYF.

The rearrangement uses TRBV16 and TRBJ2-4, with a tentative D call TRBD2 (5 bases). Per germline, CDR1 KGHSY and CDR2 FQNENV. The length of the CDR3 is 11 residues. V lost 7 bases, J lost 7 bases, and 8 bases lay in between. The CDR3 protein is CASTRENIQYF. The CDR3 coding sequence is TGTGCCAGCACGAGGGAGAACATTCAGTACTTC.

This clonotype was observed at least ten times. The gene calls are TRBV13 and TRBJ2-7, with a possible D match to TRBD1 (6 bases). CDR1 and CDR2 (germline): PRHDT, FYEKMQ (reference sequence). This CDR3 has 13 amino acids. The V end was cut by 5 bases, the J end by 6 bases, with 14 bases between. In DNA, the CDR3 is TGTGCCAGCAGCCCCGCCGGGACAAGCGAGCAGTACTTC. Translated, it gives CASSPAGTSEQYF.

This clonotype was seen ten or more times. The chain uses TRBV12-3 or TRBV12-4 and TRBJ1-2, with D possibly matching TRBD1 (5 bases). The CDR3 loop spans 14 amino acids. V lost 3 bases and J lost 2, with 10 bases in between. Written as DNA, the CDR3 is TGTGCCAGCAGTTTTTGGGGACCGAACTATGGCTACACCTTC. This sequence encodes CASSFWGPNYGYTF.

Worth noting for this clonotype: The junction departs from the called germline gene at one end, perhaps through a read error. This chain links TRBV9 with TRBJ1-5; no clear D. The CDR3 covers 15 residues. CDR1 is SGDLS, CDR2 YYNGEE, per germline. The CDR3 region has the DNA TGTGCCAGCGGCGTAGGGTCATCGGGCAATCAGCCCCAGCATTTT. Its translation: CASGVGSSGNQPQHF.

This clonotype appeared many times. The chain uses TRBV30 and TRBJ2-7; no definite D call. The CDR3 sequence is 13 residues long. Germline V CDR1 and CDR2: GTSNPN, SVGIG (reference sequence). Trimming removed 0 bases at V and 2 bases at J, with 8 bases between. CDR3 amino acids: CAWSVLDAYEQYF. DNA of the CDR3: TGTGCCTGGAGTGTTCTGGACGCCTACGAGCAGTACTTC.

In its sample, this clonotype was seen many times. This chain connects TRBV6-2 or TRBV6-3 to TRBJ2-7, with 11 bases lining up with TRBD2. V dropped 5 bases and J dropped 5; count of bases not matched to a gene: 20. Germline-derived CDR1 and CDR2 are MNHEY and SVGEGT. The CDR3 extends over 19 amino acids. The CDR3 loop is CASSLLLNTALAGDNEQYF. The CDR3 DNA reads TGTGCCAGCAGTCTTCTCCTAAATACAGCACTAGCGGGAGACAACGAGCAGTACTTC.

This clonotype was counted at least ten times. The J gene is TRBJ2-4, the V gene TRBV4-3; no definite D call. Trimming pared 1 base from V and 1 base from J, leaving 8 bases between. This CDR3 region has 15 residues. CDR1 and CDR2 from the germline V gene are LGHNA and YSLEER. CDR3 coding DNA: TGCGCCAGCAGCCAAGGGTTTTCTGCCAAAAACATTCAGTACTTC. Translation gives CASSQGFSAKNIQYF.

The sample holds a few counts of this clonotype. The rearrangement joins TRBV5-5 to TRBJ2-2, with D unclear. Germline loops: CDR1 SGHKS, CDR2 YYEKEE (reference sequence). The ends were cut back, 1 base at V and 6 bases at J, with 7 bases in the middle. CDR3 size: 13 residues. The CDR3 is CASSLTSAGELFF. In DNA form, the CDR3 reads TGTGCCAGCAGCTTGACCAGCGCCGGGGAGCTGTTTTTT. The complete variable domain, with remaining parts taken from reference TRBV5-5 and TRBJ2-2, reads DAGVTQSPTHLIKTRGQQVTLRCSPISGHKSVSWYQQVLGQGPQFIFQYYEKEERGRGNFPDRFSARQFPNYSSELNVNALLLGDSALYLCASSLTSAGELFFGEGSRLTVL.

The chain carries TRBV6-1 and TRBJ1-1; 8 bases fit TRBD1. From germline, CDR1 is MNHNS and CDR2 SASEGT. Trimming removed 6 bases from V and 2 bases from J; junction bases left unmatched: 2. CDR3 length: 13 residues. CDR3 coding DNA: TGTGCCAGCAGAGACAGGGGAAACACTGAAGCTTTCTTT. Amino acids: CASRDRGNTEAFF.

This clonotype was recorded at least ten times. Written as DNA, the CDR3 is TGCAGCGTTATCGTTCACGAGCAGTACTTC. This translates into CSVIVHEQYF. This chain connects TRBV29-1 to TRBJ2-7; D unclear. The CDR3 consists of 10 residues. The V gene lost 5 bases and the J gene lost 5 bases, with 7 bases spanning the gap. Per germline, CDR1 SQVTM and CDR2 ANQGSEA.

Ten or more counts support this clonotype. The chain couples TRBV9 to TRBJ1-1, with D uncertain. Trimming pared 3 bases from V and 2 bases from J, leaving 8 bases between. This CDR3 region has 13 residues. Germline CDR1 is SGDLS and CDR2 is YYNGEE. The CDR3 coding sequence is TGTGCCAGCAGCGCTTCCACCAACACTGAAGCTTTCTTT. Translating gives CASSASTNTEAFF.

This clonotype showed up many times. Here the CDR3 reads CASRSFQALGYGYTF. The CDR3 DNA is TGTGCCAGCAGATCCTTTCAGGCCTTAGGGTATGGCTACACCTTC. The chain uses TRBV6-5 and TRBJ1-2; D is uncertain. CDR1 MNHEY and CDR2 SVGAGI come from the germline V gene. The CDR3 has 15 amino acids. V was shortened by 6 bases and J by 5 bases, with 19 bases between the two germline ends.

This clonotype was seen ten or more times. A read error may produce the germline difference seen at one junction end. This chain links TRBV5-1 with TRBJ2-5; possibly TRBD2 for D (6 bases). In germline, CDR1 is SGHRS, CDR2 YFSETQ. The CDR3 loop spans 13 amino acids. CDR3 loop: CASSLAGEPDGDF. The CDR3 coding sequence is TGCGCCAGCAGCTTGGCGGGAGAGCCGGACGGGGACTTC. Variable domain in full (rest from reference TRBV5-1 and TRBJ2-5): KAGVTQTPRYLIKTRGQQVTLSCSPISGHRSVSWYQQTPGQGLQFLFEYFSETQRNKGNFPGRFSGRQFSNSRSEMNVSTLELGDSALYLCASSLAGEPDGDFGPGTRLLVL.

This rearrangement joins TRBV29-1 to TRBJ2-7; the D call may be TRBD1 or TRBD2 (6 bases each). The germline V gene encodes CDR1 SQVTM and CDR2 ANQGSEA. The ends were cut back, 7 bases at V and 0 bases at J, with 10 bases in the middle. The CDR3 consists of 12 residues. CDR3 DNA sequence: TGCAGCGCAGGGGACTTCTCCTACGAGCAGTACTTC. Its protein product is CSAGDFSYEQYF.

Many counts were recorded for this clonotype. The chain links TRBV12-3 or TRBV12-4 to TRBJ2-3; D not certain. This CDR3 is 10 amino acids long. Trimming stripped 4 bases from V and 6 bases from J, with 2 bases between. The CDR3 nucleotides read TGTGCCAGCAGTTGGGATACGCAGTATTTT. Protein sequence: CASSWDTQYF.

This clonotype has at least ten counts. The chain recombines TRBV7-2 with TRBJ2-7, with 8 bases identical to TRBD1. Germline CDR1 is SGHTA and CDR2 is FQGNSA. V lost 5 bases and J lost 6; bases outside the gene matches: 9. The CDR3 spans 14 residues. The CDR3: CASSPTRTGIEQYF. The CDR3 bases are TGTGCCAGCAGCCCCACCCGGACAGGGATCGAGCAGTACTTC.

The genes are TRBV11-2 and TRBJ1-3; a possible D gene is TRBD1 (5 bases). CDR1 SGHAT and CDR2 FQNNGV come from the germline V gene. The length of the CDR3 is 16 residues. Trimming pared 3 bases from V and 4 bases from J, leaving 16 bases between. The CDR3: CASSFQGPWTGNTIYF. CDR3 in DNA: TGTGCCAGCAGCTTTCAGGGACCTTGGACAGGAAACACCATATATTTT. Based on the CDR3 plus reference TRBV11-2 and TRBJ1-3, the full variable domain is EAGVAQSPRYKIIEKRQSVAFWCNPISGHATLYWYQQILGQGPKLLIQFQNNGVVDDSQLPKDRFSAERLKGVDSTLKIQPAKLEDSAVYLCASSFQGPWTGNTIYFGEGSWLTVV.